The clone carrying this T cell receptor beta chain came up a few times. Antigen specificity is unknown. This record comes from a study of blood T cells in healthy people across ages. General study results and limits: As age increased, TCR beta diversity per million T cells fell in a roughly linear fashion.

A second PCR of 7 to 11 cycles used a sample-barcoded 5' primer and a J-beta primer mix. TCRdb redid the calling of the 5' RACE reads with MiXCR, one entry per CDR3 protein. The sample holds over 600,000 distinct CDR3 sequences; more than 50% are singletons and the top ten take 20% to 30%. CDR1 and CDR2 (germline): DFQATT, SNEGSKA (reference sequence). Trimming removed 5 bases at V and 1 base at J, with 11 bases between. The CDR3 has 13 amino acids. The source is a man aged 40-55 years in good health. V and J are TRBV20-1 and TRBJ1-2; possible D gene TRBD1, 6 bases. Sequenced input: blood. The CDR3 spells CSASEGDNYGYTF. CDR3 sequence (DNA): TGCAGTGCTTCGGAGGGGGATAACTATGGCTACACCTTC.